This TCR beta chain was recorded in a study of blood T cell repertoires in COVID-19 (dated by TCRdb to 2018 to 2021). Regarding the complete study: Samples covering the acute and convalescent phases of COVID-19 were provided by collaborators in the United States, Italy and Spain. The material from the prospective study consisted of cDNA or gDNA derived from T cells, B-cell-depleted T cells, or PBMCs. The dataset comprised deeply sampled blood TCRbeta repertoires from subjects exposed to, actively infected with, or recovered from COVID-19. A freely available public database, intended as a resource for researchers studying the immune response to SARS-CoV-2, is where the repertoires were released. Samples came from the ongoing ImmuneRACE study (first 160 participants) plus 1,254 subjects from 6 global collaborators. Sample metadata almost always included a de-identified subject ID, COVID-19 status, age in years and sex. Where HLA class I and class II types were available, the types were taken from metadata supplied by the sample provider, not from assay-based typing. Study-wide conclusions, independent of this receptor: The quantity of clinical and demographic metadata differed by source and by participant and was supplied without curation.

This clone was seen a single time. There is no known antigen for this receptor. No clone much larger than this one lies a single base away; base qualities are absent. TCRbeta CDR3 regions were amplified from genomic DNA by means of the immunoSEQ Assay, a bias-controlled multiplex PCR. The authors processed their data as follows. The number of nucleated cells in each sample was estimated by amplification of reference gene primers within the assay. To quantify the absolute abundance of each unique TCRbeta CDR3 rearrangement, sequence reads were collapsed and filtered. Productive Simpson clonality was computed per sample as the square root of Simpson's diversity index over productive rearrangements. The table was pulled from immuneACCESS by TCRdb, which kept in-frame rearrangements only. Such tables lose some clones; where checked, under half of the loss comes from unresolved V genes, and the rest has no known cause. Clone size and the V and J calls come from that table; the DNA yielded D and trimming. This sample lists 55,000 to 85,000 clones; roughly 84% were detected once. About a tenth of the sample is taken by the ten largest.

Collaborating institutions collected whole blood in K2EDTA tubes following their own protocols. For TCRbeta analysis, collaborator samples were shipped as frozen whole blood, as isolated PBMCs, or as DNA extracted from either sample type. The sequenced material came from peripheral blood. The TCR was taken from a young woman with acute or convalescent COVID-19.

The CDR3 corresponds to CASSQGKTSNYGYTF. In nucleotide form, the sequence is TGTGCCAGCAGCCAAGGGAAGACAAGTAACTATGGCTACACCTTC. This receptor chain uses TRBV14 and TRBJ1-2, with the D gene not clear enough to name. Reading from cysteine to phenylalanine, the CDR3 counts 15 amino acids. The sequence is cut down to CDR3 DNA, 45 bases in frame from base 1. CDR1 and CDR2 were assigned from the germline V gene as SGHDN and FVKESK. V is clipped by 1 base and J by 1 base, and the sequence between their germline boundaries is 10 bases long.